This T cell receptor (beta chain) was captured in a study of blood T cell repertoires in COVID-19. Turning to the study itself: The samples span acute and convalescent COVID-19 from the United States, Italy and Spain. T cells, B-cell-depleted T cells, or PBMCs provided the cDNA or gDNA that served as material.

Patients in Seattle were enrolled during active infection, then followed longitudinally. Trimming left V 3 bases short and J 0 bases short, with 9 bases between. The CDR3 covers 14 residues. The germline V gene has CDR1 KGHSH and CDR2 LQKENI. Authors' data handling: Reference gene primers were amplified, and this amplification served to estimate nucleated cell counts. The assay was immunoSEQ multiplex PCR, and TCRdb's table has in-frame clones only and misses some. V, J and clone size derive from that table, while D and trimming were established from the DNA sequence. The profile shows 200,000 to 250,000 clones, around four fifths of them singletons.

Sequencing input: peripheral blood. The receptor comes from a woman between 65 and 79 years old with COVID-19, enrolled during active disease. V gene TRBV18 combines with J gene TRBJ2-7, with D hard to call. The CDR3 DNA reads TGTGCCAGCTCACCGTCGGCGGACTCCTACGAGCAGTACTTC. This translates into CASSPSADSYEQYF.